Here is one T cell receptor (beta chain) with its context. The entry originates in a study of blood T cell repertoires in COVID-19. Background on the study: Nucleic acid was either cDNA or gDNA, and it came from T cells, B-cell-depleted T cells, or PBMCs.

CDR1 is MDHEN, CDR2 SYDVKM, per germline. V dropped 4 bases and J dropped 3 bases, with 12 bases sitting between them. The CDR3 sequence is 14 residues long. In the authors' methods: Using reference gene primer amplification, nucleated cell counts were estimated. Measured with immunoSEQ multiplex PCR; TCRdb has only the in-frame clones, and not every one. The V and J calls and the clone size are those of that table, but D and trimming were determined from the DNA. Of under 130,000 clones in the sample, roughly 81% were seen once. The sequenced sample was peripheral blood. J is TRBJ1-1 and V is TRBV28; possibly TRBD1 for D (6 bases). This TCR derives from a human donor in a cohort sampled during active COVID-19. CDR3 sequence reads: CASSSHHRDTEAFF. The CDR3 region has the DNA TGTGCCAGCAGTTCCCATCACAGGGACACTGAAGCTTTCTTT.